This T cell receptor (beta chain) originates from a study of blood T cell repertoires in COVID-19. Study-wide background: Specimens from acute and convalescent COVID-19 originated in the United States, Italy and Spain. The cDNA or gDNA used as material had been derived from T cells, B-cell-depleted T cells, or PBMCs.

Per the original data handling: Estimation of nucleated cell counts was performed using reference gene primer amplification. The data were produced by immunoSEQ multiplex PCR, yet TCRdb's version contains in-frame clones alone and is incomplete. V and J calls plus clone size are reproduced from that table; the DNA served to infer D and trimming. The data contain about 30,000 clones, approximately 89% of them singletons. The V gene's germline CDR1 is LNHDA and CDR2 SQIVND (reference sequence). This CDR3 is 13 amino acids long. V dropped 7 bases and J dropped 2 bases, with 10 bases sitting between them.

The specimen sequenced was peripheral blood. The rearrangement links TRBV19 to TRBJ2-3; D ambiguous. The source is a man aged 60-69 years with active COVID-19. Written as DNA, the CDR3 is TGTGCCAGTATCGAGGTAAACACAGATACGCAGTATTTT. Protein: CASIEVNTDTQYF.